This entry lists 5 T cell receptor beta chains sequenced from one sample in a study of beta chain features in type 1 diabetes. Whole-study findings and limits: All four CD4+ subsets of Type 1 diabetes patients contained TCRB CDR3s that were moderately but significantly shorter.

These receptors are not linked to any known antigen. Investigators reverse transcribed all isolated RNA, so they sequenced expressed TCRB transcripts. Profiled with immunoSEQ multiplex PCR; TCRdb holds only in-frame clones, not every one. The sample holds under 350,000 clones, roughly 24% seen once. Sequences were obtained from naive CD4+ T cells from blood. These TCRs come from a woman aged 25-40 years with type 1 diabetes.

This clone was counted between two and nine times. The chain carries TRBV14 and TRBJ2-1; D possibly corresponds to TRBD1 (7 bases). This CDR3 region has 17 residues. The germline V gene has CDR1 SGHDN and CDR2 FVKESK. Trimming stripped 4 bases from V and 2 bases from J, with 18 bases between. As DNA, the CDR3 is TGTGCCAGCAGCCCAAGGACAGGAATAGCGGCCTACAATGAGCAGTTCTTC. Translated: CASSPRTGIAAYNEQFF.

This clone was seen a handful of times. V gene TRBV4-1 combines with J gene TRBJ1-4, with D unclear. Germline lookup yields CDR1 MGHRA and CDR2 YSYEKL. CDR3 length: 13 residues. Trimming removed 4 bases from V and 8 bases from J, with 11 bases in between. The chain's CDR3 is CASSRYQEEKLFF. CDR3 DNA sequence: TGCGCCAGCAGCCGATACCAAGAGGAAAAACTGTTTTTT.

This clone was seen more than once but under ten times. The chain combines TRBV9 with TRBJ2-7; 7 bases agree with TRBD1. The CDR3 has 15 amino acids. The germline CDR1 and CDR2 sequences are SGDLS and YYNGEE. V shed 2 bases, J shed 0 bases, and the junction held 5 bases outside the gene matches. DNA of the CDR3: TGTGCCAGCAGCGTCACCGGGACAGACTCCTACGAGCAGTACTTC. This codes for CASSVTGTDSYEQYF.

V gene TRBV29-1 combines with J gene TRBJ2-2, with D tentatively TRBD2 (5 bases). CDR1 and CDR2 from the germline V gene are SQVTM and ANQGSEA. This CDR3 comprises 15 residues. The V end was cut by 4 bases, the J end by 11 bases, with 23 bases between. The CDR3 sequence: CSVGRGRLDRRELFF. CDR3 DNA: TGCAGCGTTGGTCGGGGAAGGCTCGACCGACGAGAGCTGTTTTTT.

The table lists this clone with a few counts. This rearrangement joins TRBV4-2 to TRBJ2-3; TRBD2 aligns across 7 bases. The CDR3 extends over 13 amino acids. Germline assignment: CDR1 LGHNA and CDR2 YNFKEQ. The V and J ends lost 1 base and 10 bases, in that order; junction bases with no gene match: 5. CDR3 protein: CASSQGGRESQYF. As DNA, the CDR3 is TGTGCCAGCAGCCAAGGTGGGCGGGAGTCGCAGTATTTT.